One and the same sample provided the 30 T cell receptor beta chains below, sequenced in a study of PD-1 blockade in classical Hodgkin lymphoma. All patients relapsed after autologous stem cell transplantation, and brentuximab vedotin exposure varied. Method: immunoSEQ multiplex PCR; TCRdb's copy keeps in-frame clones and lacks some. The sample contains some 14,000 clones, roughly four fifths of which appear only once. The sample consisted of peripheral blood mononuclear cells (PBMCs), taken at baseline. These receptors were obtained from a human donor with classical Hodgkin lymphoma.

V is TRBV5-1 and J is TRBJ2-3; D may be TRBD1 (6 bases). Trimming removed 4 bases at V and 4 bases at J, with 19 bases between. Germline V lookup: CDR1 SGHRS, CDR2 YFSETQ. The CDR3 is made up of 16 amino acids. CDR3: CASSIGSGGNADTQYF. CDR3 DNA sequence: TGCGCCAGCAGCATTGGTTCTGGGGGCAACGCAGATACGCAGTATTTT.

This clone was seen only once. V gene TRBV6-1 combines with J gene TRBJ1-2, with 8 positions matching TRBD1. Germline loops: CDR1 MNHNS, CDR2 SASEGT. Trimming at V came to 6 bases and at J to 2 bases, leaving 8 bases not matched to a gene. This CDR3 region has 15 residues. This CDR3 reads CASRDPQGENYGYTF. In DNA, the CDR3 is TGTGCCAGCAGAGATCCACAGGGGGAGAACTATGGCTACACCTTC.

This chain links TRBV30 with TRBJ1-6, with a tentative D call TRBD1 (6 bases). Trimming removed 5 bases from V and 10 bases from J, with 18 bases in between. Germline CDR1 and CDR2: GTSNPN and SVGIG (reference sequence). The CDR3 totals 14 residues. CDR3 sequence (DNA): TGTGCCTGGTTAGGGGGTCCTGGTGAATCACCCCTCCACTTT. Protein sequence: CAWLGGPGESPLHF.

This chain joins TRBV4-3 and TRBJ1-4, with D possibly matching TRBD1 (6 bases). CDR1 LGHNA and CDR2 YSLEER come from the germline V gene. The CDR3 covers 14 residues. The V end was cut by 4 bases, the J end by 8 bases, with 14 bases between. As DNA, the CDR3 is TGCGCCAGCAGCCGACAGGTTAGGAGGGAAAAACTGTTTTTT. Translated: CASSRQVRREKLFF.

The rearrangement joins TRBV6-6 to TRBJ2-7; the match to TRBD1 covers 10 bases. CDR1 is MNHNY and CDR2 is SVGAGI in the germline V gene (reference sequence). The V and J ends lost 2 bases and 3 bases, in that order; junction bases with no gene match: 7. This CDR3 region has 16 residues. The CDR3 region is CASSYPLGQGFYEQYF. The DNA for the CDR3 is TGTGCCAGCAGTTACCCTTTGGGACAGGGGTTCTACGAGCAGTACTTC.

This clone has just one count. This chain links TRBV6-1 with TRBJ1-1; D uncertain. The V gene lost 1 base and the J gene lost 7 bases, with 16 bases spanning the gap. The germline gives CDR1 MNHNS, CDR2 SASEGT. CDR3 length: 15 residues. The CDR3 DNA reads as TGTGCCAGCAGTGAAGGGCCCAATCCAGGCATTGAAGCTTTCTTT. Amino acids: CASSEGPNPGIEAFF.

The chain links TRBV7-8 to TRBJ1-1; D is ambiguous. CDR3 length: 12 amino acids. CDR1 SGHVS and CDR2 FQNEAQ come from the germline V gene. V was shortened by 5 bases and J by 4 bases, with 8 bases between the two germline ends. The CDR3 DNA reads as TGTGCCAGCAGCCCCCAATCCACTGAAGCTTTCTTT. Translation gives CASSPQSTEAFF.

The CDR3 loop reads CASRGGGWQPQHF. As DNA, the CDR3 is TGTGCCAGTAGGGGTGGGGGGTGGCAGCCCCAGCATTTT. This chain uses TRBV19 with TRBJ1-5, with D perhaps TRBD1 (5 bases). Germline-derived CDR1 and CDR2 are LNHDA and SQIVND (reference sequence). V was shortened by 6 bases and J by 7 bases, with 13 bases between the two germline ends. The CDR3 runs to 13 residues.

The chain links TRBV18 to TRBJ1-1; D unresolved. The germline V and J ends were trimmed by 6 bases and 8 bases, with 16 bases remaining between them. This CDR3 spans 13 amino acids. The germline V gene encodes CDR1 KGHSH and CDR2 LQKENI. CDR3 bases: TGTGCCAGCTCGGGTAATCAGGCCAGAGAAGCTTTCTTT. Its protein product is CASSGNQAREAFF. Supplemented by reference TRBV18 and TRBJ1-1, the full variable domain reads NAGVMQNPRHLVRRRGQEARLRCSPMKGHSHVYWYRQLPEEGLKFMVYLQKENIIDESGMPKERFSAEFPKEGPSILRIQQVVRGDSAAYFCASSGNQAREAFFGQGTRLTVV.

The V gene is TRBV28, the J gene TRBJ1-1; possibly TRBD1 for D (5 bases). The CDR3 consists of 12 residues. CDR1 MDHEN and CDR2 SYDVKM come from the germline V gene. The CDR3 region is CVVTGAGRQAFF. The CDR3 nucleotides are TGTGTCGTAACTGGGGCAGGGAGGCAAGCTTTCTTT.

Worth noting for this clone: At the DNA level, this CDR3 is encoded by other sequences in the same sample as well. The genes are TRBV7-3 and TRBJ2-5; TRBD2 matches at 7 bases. This CDR3 comprises 13 residues. Germline assignment: CDR1 SGHTA and CDR2 FQGTGA. The junction had 2 bases not matched to a gene; V was cut back by 5 bases and J by 2 bases. CDR3 residues: CASSRGVQETQYF. CDR3 bases: TGTGCCAGCAGCCGGGGGGTTCAAGAGACCCAGTACTTC.

The chain carries TRBV5-1 and TRBJ1-1; D remains unclear. Looked up from germline, CDR1 is SGHRS and CDR2 is YFSETQ. The CDR3 spans 12 residues. Trimming cost V 7 bases and J 8 bases, with 15 bases left between them. The CDR3 protein is CASGVSRTEAFF. CDR3 DNA: TGCGCCAGCGGGGTGTCTCGTACCGAAGCTTTCTTT.

This chain connects TRBV28 to TRBJ2-4, with unresolved D. The CDR3 extends over 16 amino acids. Germline V lookup: CDR1 MDHEN, CDR2 SYDVKM. With 4 bases removed from V and 0 bases from J, the gap between germline ends came to 13 bases. In DNA form, the CDR3 reads TGTGCCAGCAGTTCCGGCAGGATGATAGCCAAAAACATTCAGTACTTC. Protein: CASSSGRMIAKNIQYF. The whole variable domain, remainder taken from reference TRBV28 and TRBJ2-4, is DVKVTQSSRYLVKRTGEKVFLECVQDMDHENMFWYRQDPGLGLRLIYFSYDVKMKEKGDIPEGYSVSREKKERFSLILESASTNQTSMYLCASSSGRMIAKNIQYFGAGTRLSVL.

This chain uses TRBV5-5 with TRBJ1-2; no clear D gene. Deletions cut 1 base from V and 2 bases from J, with 9 bases between. The CDR3 has 14 amino acids. Germline V gene lookup returns CDR1 SGHKS and CDR2 YYEKEE (reference sequence). Here the CDR3 DNA reads TGTGCCAGCAGCTTGAACCCATCCAACTATGGCTACACCTTC. It encodes CASSLNPSNYGYTF.

The chain recombines TRBV7-2 with TRBJ2-3; D is ambiguous. This CDR3 has 14 residues. Germline V gene data show CDR1 as SGHTA and CDR2 as FQGNSA. V lost 2 bases and J 3 bases, leaving 9 bases between the germline ends. The CDR3 nucleotides are TGTGCCAGCAGCTTACTACTACTAACAGATACGCAGTATTTT. It encodes CASSLLLLTDTQYF.

CDR3 sequence (DNA): TGTGCCAGCAGCCCCGCCCCCTCCTACAATGAGCAGTTCTTC. Protein product: CASSPAPSYNEQFF. The V call is TRBV7-3, the J call TRBJ2-1, with no clear D. The germline V gene has CDR1 SGHTA and CDR2 FQGTGA. The CDR3 extends over 14 amino acids. The ends were cut back, 5 bases at V and 0 bases at J, with 8 bases in the middle.

The chain joins TRBV4-1 to TRBJ2-3; 9 nucleotides match TRBD2. This CDR3 is 18 amino acids long. V trimming: 0 bases; J trimming: 0 bases; junction bases outside the gene matches: 7. Germline loops: CDR1 MGHRA, CDR2 YSYEKL. The CDR3 protein is CASSQDIIAGASTDTQYF. The CDR3 nucleotides are TGCGCCAGCAGCCAAGATATTATAGCGGGGGCGAGCACAGATACGCAGTATTTT.

V is TRBV2 and J is TRBJ2-1; TRBD2 matches 12 bases. The CDR3 is 15 residues long. The germline gives CDR1 SNHLY, CDR2 FYNNEI. V trimming: 3 bases; J trimming: 12 bases; junction bases outside the gene matches: 9. This CDR3 reads CASSDPRTSGVLQFF. The CDR3 DNA is TGTGCCAGCAGTGATCCCCGGACTAGCGGGGTATTGCAGTTCTTC. Filled out from reference TRBV2 and TRBJ2-1, the complete variable domain reads EPEVTQTPSHQVTQMGQEVILRCVPISNHLYFYWYRQILGQKVEFLVSFYNNEISEKSEIFDDQFSVERPDGSNFTLKIRSTKLEDSAMYFCASSDPRTSGVLQFFGPGTRLTVL.

V and J are TRBV7-9 and TRBJ2-2, with TRBD1 as a possible D gene (5 bases). V was pared by 6 bases and J by 1 base, with 15 bases between. Germline V gene sequence: CDR1 SEHNR, CDR2 FQNEAQ (reference sequence). This CDR3 has 16 residues. CDR3 residues: CASRWPQGENTGELFF. The CDR3 DNA sequence: TGTGCCAGCAGGTGGCCACAAGGGGAGAACACCGGGGAGCTGTTTTTT.

The chain recombines TRBV30 with TRBJ1-1, with D perhaps matching TRBD1 (5 bases). The CDR3 extends over 12 amino acids. The V end was cut by 4 bases, the J end by 9 bases, with 15 bases between. The V gene's germline CDR1 is GTSNPN and CDR2 SVGIG (reference sequence). The CDR3 is CAWTTPGTKAFF. CDR3 DNA sequence: TGTGCCTGGACAACACCAGGGACCAAAGCTTTCTTT.

DNA for the CDR3: TGTGCCAGCTCACCACGCGGGATTGGTGAAAAACTGTTTTTT. This codes for CASSPRGIGEKLFF. The genes are TRBV18 and TRBJ1-4; D remains unclear. CDR3 length equals 14 residues. Germline-derived CDR1 and CDR2 are KGHSH and LQKENI. Trimming stripped 1 base from V and 7 bases from J, with 10 bases between.

This clone was counted between two and nine times. The rearrangement uses TRBV5-1 and TRBJ1-1; possibly TRBD1 for D (5 bases). Trimming removed 4 bases at V and 0 bases at J, with 10 bases between. CDR1 and CDR2 (germline): SGHRS, YFSETQ. The CDR3 length is 14 residues. The DNA of the CDR3 is TGCGCCAGCAGCCCCACACAGGTGAACACTGAAGCTTTCTTT. It encodes CASSPTQVNTEAFF.

V gene TRBV6-5 combines with J gene TRBJ1-2; D unclear. The CDR3 is 12 residues long. Germline V gene sequence: CDR1 MNHEY, CDR2 SVGAGI. The germline V and J ends were trimmed by 5 bases and 8 bases, with 12 bases remaining between them. CDR3 residues: CASSLSGRGYTF. CDR3 DNA sequence: TGTGCCAGCAGTCTATCAGGACGCGGCTACACCTTC.

The chain is built from TRBV12-5 and TRBJ1-5, with TRBD1 as a possible D gene (6 bases). V gave up 0 bases and J gave up 6 bases, with 15 bases separating them. The CDR3 has 16 residues. CDR1 LGHNT and CDR2 FRNRAP come from the germline V gene. The CDR3 region is CASGLVLGRGSQPQHF. The CDR3 nucleotides are TGTGCTAGTGGTTTGGTACTGGGCAGGGGCTCTCAGCCCCAGCATTTT.

The genes are TRBV4-3 and TRBJ2-3; weak D call: TRBD1 (7 bases). The CDR3 length is 14 residues. From germline, CDR1 is LGHNA and CDR2 YSLEER. V lost 8 bases and J 2 bases, leaving 14 bases between the germline ends. CDR3 in DNA: TGCGCCAGCGGCGGGGACAGAGCCACAGATACGCAGTATTTT. As protein: CASGGDRATDTQYF.

The chain recombines TRBV6-5 with TRBJ2-5, with a tentative D call TRBD1 (6 bases). Deletions cut 8 bases from V and 5 bases from J, with 15 bases between. The CDR3 extends over 13 amino acids. CDR1 is MNHEY and CDR2 is SVGAGI in the germline V gene. CDR3 sequence reads: CASRRDNAETQYF. The CDR3 bases are TGTGCCAGCCGCCGGGACAACGCGGAGACCCAGTACTTC.

Here the CDR3 reads CASSGRTLGSEYGYTF. CDR3 sequence (DNA): TGTGCCAGCTCCGGACGGACTCTCGGTAGTGAATATGGCTACACCTTC. This rearrangement joins TRBV11-2 to TRBJ1-2; D is undetermined. The V gene's germline CDR1 is SGHAT and CDR2 FQNNGV. The length of the CDR3 is 16 residues. V was clipped by 8 bases and J by 5 bases, with 24 bases between them. Full variable domain (missing parts from reference TRBV11-2 and TRBJ1-2): EAGVAQSPRYKIIEKRQSVAFWCNPISGHATLYWYQQILGQGPKLLIQFQNNGVVDDSQLPKDRFSAERLKGVDSTLKIQPAKLEDSAVYLCASSGRTLGSEYGYTFGSGTRLTVV.

The V and J genes are TRBV10-2 and TRBJ2-6, with unresolved D. Germline V gives CDR1 WSHSY, CDR2 SAAADI. The CDR3 has 12 amino acids. With 4 bases removed from V and 5 bases from J, the gap between germline ends came to 3 bases. CDR3 bases: TGCGCCAGCAGTGGTCGGGCCAACGTCCTGACTTTC. It is translated as CASSGRANVLTF.

The V call is TRBV28, the J call TRBJ2-3; D not resolved. The germline V and J ends were trimmed by 8 bases and 2 bases, with 8 bases remaining between them. Germline V gene lookup returns CDR1 MDHEN and CDR2 SYDVKM. The CDR3 has 12 amino acids. CDR3 DNA sequence: TGTGCCAGCGAAGCGTTCACAGATACGCAGTATTTT. Translating it yields CASEAFTDTQYF.

The chain links TRBV5-1 to TRBJ2-7; D uncertain. CDR3 length: 12 residues. In germline, CDR1 is SGHRS, CDR2 YFSETQ. V was shortened by 4 bases and J by 1 base, with 6 bases between the two germline ends. The DNA of the CDR3 is TGCGCCAGCAGCAGTTTTTCCTACGAGCAGTACTTC. It yields the protein CASSSFSYEQYF.